The clone carrying this T cell receptor (beta chain) has a handful of counts. Its antigen remains unidentified. This sample stems from a study of post-analysis software for immune sequencing data. Germline lookup yields CDR1 SQVTM and CDR2 ANQGSEA. Deletions cut 6 bases from V and 2 bases from J, with 7 bases between. The CDR3 spans 11 residues. Study findings and constraints: Controls had lower frequencies than patients of 4 or 5 TRBV segments, which included TRBV5-6, TRBV5-1 and TRBV20-1. Normalized Chao1 diversity in multiple sclerosis patients fell significantly below that of controls.

Each TCR beta cDNA library carried unique molecular identifiers. TCRdb analysed the PCR reads with MiXCR anew, one entry per CDR3 protein. The sample yields roughly 570,000 distinct CDR3 sequences, around 36% seen once. The gene calls are TRBV29-1 and TRBJ2-5; D is undetermined. Sequenced input: blood. The TCR was taken from a girl between 2 and 17 years old with multiple sclerosis. This CDR3 reads CSVDDQETQYF. The CDR3 DNA is TGCAGCGTGGACGATCAAGAGACCCAGTACTTC.